The rows below give T cell receptor beta chains drawn from one sample of a study of T cells expressing NK-cell markers. TCRdb re-called the 5' RACE reads; every CDR3 protein appears as one record, without DNA. Found here are 350,000 to 450,000 distinct CDR3 sequences; the top ten clones hold roughly 5.2%. Sequences were obtained from blood T cells: a sorted CD56 or NKG2C T cell subset, CD4+ or CD8+ T cells, or bulk PBMC T cells (not recorded which). These receptors originate from a man aged 18-75 years in good health. Each CDR3 is given with its conserved first and last residue.

v_call,cdr3_length,j_call,cdr3_aa
TRBV10-2,15,TRBJ1-2,CASSSRQASNYGYTF
TRBV10-3,14,TRBJ2-1,CAIRSGGPSNEQFF
TRBV28,11,TRBJ2-7,CASGQRYEQYF
TRBV9,12,TRBJ1-2,CASSWGVGGYTF
TRBV6-1,15,TRBJ1-4,CASRGQGIPNEKLFF
TRBV6-2/TRBV6-3,16,TRBJ1-1,CASSERLTGGNTEAFF
TRBV20-1,15,TRBJ2-5,CSAELDRAYQETRYF
TRBV20-1,13,TRBJ2-5,CSADKLGRETQYF
TRBV27,14,TRBJ2-7,CASKSLGLKDEQYF
TRBV20-1,14,TRBJ1-1,CSARNRDNLPGAFF
TRBV7-9,15,TRBJ2-2,CASGRGASGTGELFF